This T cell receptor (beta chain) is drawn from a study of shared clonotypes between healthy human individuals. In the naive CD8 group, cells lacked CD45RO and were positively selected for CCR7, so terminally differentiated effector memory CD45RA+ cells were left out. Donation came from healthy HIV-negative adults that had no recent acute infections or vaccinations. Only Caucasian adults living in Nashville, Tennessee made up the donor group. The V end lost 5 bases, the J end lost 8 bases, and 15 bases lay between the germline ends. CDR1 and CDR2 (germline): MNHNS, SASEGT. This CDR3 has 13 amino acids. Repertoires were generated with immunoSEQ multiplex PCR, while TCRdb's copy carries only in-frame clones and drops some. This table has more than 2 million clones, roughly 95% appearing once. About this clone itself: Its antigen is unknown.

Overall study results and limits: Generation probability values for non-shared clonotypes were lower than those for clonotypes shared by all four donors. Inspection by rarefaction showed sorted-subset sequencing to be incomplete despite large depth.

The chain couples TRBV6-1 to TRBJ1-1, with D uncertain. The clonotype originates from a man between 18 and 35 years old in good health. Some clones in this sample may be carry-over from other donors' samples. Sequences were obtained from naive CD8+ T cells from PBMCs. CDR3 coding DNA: TGTGCCAGCAGTCCCTGGACCAGTGAGGAAGCTTTCTTT. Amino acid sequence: CASSPWTSEEAFF.